This passage covers 2 T cell receptor beta chains from one sample sequenced in a study of blood T cell repertoires in COVID-19. Clones were read by immunoSEQ multiplex PCR, and TCRdb kept only the in-frame ones, dropping some. The sample contains about 51,000 clones, about 91% of which appear only once. The source material was peripheral blood. Every receptor here comes from a man in his forties or fifties with acute or convalescent COVID-19.

The chain is built from TRBV5-1 and TRBJ1-2, with D tentatively TRBD1 (6 bases). Germline CDR1 is SGHRS and CDR2 is YFSETQ. The V gene lost 2 bases and the J gene lost 0 bases, with 14 bases spanning the gap. The CDR3 extends over 16 amino acids. DNA of the CDR3: TGCGCCAGCAGCTTTGGGGGCAGACAGTCTAACTATGGCTACACCTTC. It codes for CASSFGGRQSNYGYTF.

The chain is built from TRBV19 and TRBJ1-3, with D perhaps matching TRBD1 (6 bases). The CDR3 loop spans 14 amino acids. With 8 bases removed from V and 0 bases from J, the gap between germline ends came to 11 bases. Per germline, CDR1 LNHDA and CDR2 SQIVND (reference sequence). In DNA, the CDR3 is TGTGCCAGTGGACAGCAGTACTCTGGAAACACCATATATTTT. This translates into CASGQQYSGNTIYF. The variable domain in full, completed from reference TRBV19 and TRBJ1-3, reads DGGITQSPKYLFRKEGQNVTLSCEQNLNHDAMYWYRQDPGQGLRLIYYSQIVNDFQKGDIAEGYSVSREKKESFPLTVTSAQKNPTAFYLCASGQQYSGNTIYFGEGSWLTVV.